The rows below give T cell receptor beta chains drawn from one sample of a study of blood T cells in healthy people across ages. TCRdb reanalysed the 5' RACE reads using MiXCR and keeps one entry per CDR3 protein. The table has more than 900,000 distinct CDR3 sequences, approximately 26% seen once. These same records also appear under a second study, on T cells of mothers and their children.

Sequencing was performed on blood. The receptors were sampled from a girl aged 2 to 10 in good health. Each CDR3 is given with its conserved first and last residue. The D gene is left open where the match is weak. Clone size is shown for a subset of rows, as once, few, many or a class of expanded clone.

V	D	size	J	DNA	CDR3
TRBV2	.	.	TRBJ2-3	TGTGCCAGCAGAGAGGGGCCCGGGGCACAATTCACAGATACGCAGTACTTT	CASREGPGAQFTDTQYF
TRBV9	.	.	TRBJ2-1	TGTGCCAGCAACGACGGCGGGGAGGCCACGGAGCAGTTCTTC	CASNDGGEATEQFF
TRBV7-9	TRBD1	.	TRBJ2-2	TGTGCCAGCAGGTCCGGACAGGAAAGTACCGGGGAGCTGTTTTTT	CASRSGQESTGELFF
TRBV15	.	few	TRBJ1-2	TGTGCCACCAGCAGAGATATGGCAGGGTATGGCTACACCTTC	CATSRDMAGYGYTF
TRBV5-1	.	few	TRBJ1-2	TGCGCCAGCAGCTTGGAGGGCAGTGGGGTAGGCTACACCTTC	CASSLEGSGVGYTF
TRBV5-1	.	few	TRBJ1-5	TGCGCCAGCAGCTTGGGTTTGGGGCAGCCCCGGCATTTT	CASSLGLGQPRHF
TRBV7-2	TRBD1	few	TRBJ2-2	TGTGCCAGCAGTTTCGGGGTTACAGGGGGCTGGAACGGGGAGCTGTTTTTT	CASSFGVTGGWNGELFF
TRBV6-1	TRBD2	few	TRBJ2-7	TGTGCCAGCAGTGAAGAGGCACTAGCGGTCACCTACGAGCAGTACTTC	CASSEEALAVTYEQYF
TRBV29-1	.	once	TRBJ1-2	TGCAGCGTAACAGGGTTTTCCGTCGGCTACACCTTC	CSVTGFSVGYTF
TRBV5-1	.	few	TRBJ2-1	TGCGCCAGCAGCTTGATGTGGGAGTTACCCGATGAGCAGTTCTTC	CASSLMWELPDEQFF
TRBV7-9	.	.	TRBJ2-7	TGTGCCAGCAGATCAATCTACGAGCAGTACTTC	CASRSIYEQYF
TRBV3-1	.	few	TRBJ2-2	TGTGCCAGCCTGGGATCGGACACCGGGGAGCTGTTTTTT	CASLGSDTGELFF